The next 20 T cell receptor beta chains were all read from a single sample in a study of T cell responses to AZD1222 COVID-19 vaccine. Clones were read by immunoSEQ multiplex PCR, and TCRdb kept only the in-frame ones, dropping some. This sample has about 70,000 clones, with just over 90% found just once. Sample: peripheral blood, taken 28 days after the second AZD1222 dose. Receptors were obtained from an adult who received the AZD1222 COVID-19 vaccine.

The rearrangement links TRBV19 to TRBJ1-5; D uncertain. This CDR3 contains 12 residues. The V gene lost 9 bases and the J gene lost 6 bases, with 12 bases spanning the gap. Germline V gene sequence: CDR1 LNHDA, CDR2 SQIVND (reference sequence). CDR3: CASNDEPQPQHF. The CDR3 coding sequence is TGTGCCAGCAACGACGAGCCTCAGCCCCAGCATTTT.

The chain uses TRBV11-3 and TRBJ2-4; no firm D call. The V and J ends lost 0 bases and 9 bases respectively, with 3 bases between them. CDR1 is SGHNT and CDR2 is YENEEA in the germline V gene. The CDR3 has 11 residues. CDR3 protein: CASSLDTIQYF. CDR3 in DNA: TGTGCCAGCAGCTTAGACACCATTCAGTACTTC.

V gene TRBV9 combines with J gene TRBJ2-1; 7 bases line up with TRBD2. The CDR3 covers 17 residues. The germline gives CDR1 SGDLS, CDR2 YYNGEE. V gave up 0 bases and J gave up 8 bases; unmatched junction bases: 14. CDR3 nucleotides: TGTGCCAGCAGCGTAGAGGGCGGGAGATTGGGGGTGGATGAGCAGTTCTTC. Its translation: CASSVEGGRLGVDEQFF.

The V gene is TRBV13, the J gene TRBJ1-5; TRBD1 aligns across 7 bases. The CDR3 consists of 15 residues. Germline CDR1 and CDR2: PRHDT and FYEKMQ (reference sequence). V lost 4 bases, J lost 0 bases, and 3 bases stayed unmatched. Here the CDR3 reads CASSSRDSSNQPQHF. In DNA form, the CDR3 reads TGTGCCAGCAGCTCCCGGGACAGTAGCAATCAGCCCCAGCATTTT.

The rearrangement uses TRBV2 and TRBJ1-5; D may be TRBD1 (5 bases). The CDR3 covers 14 residues. V was trimmed by 5 bases and J by 2 bases, leaving 10 bases between them. The V gene's germline CDR1 is SNHLY and CDR2 FYNNEI. CDR3 DNA sequence: TGTGCCAGCAGTTCAGGGAGGGGCAATCAGCCCCAGCATTTT. Its translation: CASSSGRGNQPQHF.

The chain couples TRBV5-6 to TRBJ1-1; no reliable D call. V lost 3 bases and J 7 bases, leaving 10 bases between the germline ends. The CDR3 sequence is 12 residues long. Looked up from germline, CDR1 is SGHDT and CDR2 is YYEEEE. In nucleotides, the CDR3 is TGTGCCAGCAGCTCAGGACCATTTGAAGCTTTCTTT. It is translated as CASSSGPFEAFF.

The rearrangement uses TRBV7-8 and TRBJ2-3; 8 nucleotides agree with TRBD2. Germline V gene data show CDR1 as SGHVS and CDR2 as FQNEAQ. The CDR3 runs 17 residues. J lost 5 bases, V lost 4 bases, and 14 bases had no gene match. The CDR3 nucleotides are TGTGCCAGCAGCTCCCCGTGGGGTAGCGGGGAGTTAGATACGCAGTATTTT. This encodes CASSSPWGSGELDTQYF.

The chain employs TRBV7-2 and TRBJ2-5, with D unresolved. CDR3 length equals 14 residues. V was clipped by 3 bases and J by 0 bases, with 8 bases between them. CDR1 is SGHTA, CDR2 FQGNSA, per germline. CDR3 nucleotide sequence: TGTGCCAGCAGCTTTTTGTCAGACCAAGAGACCCAGTACTTC. It codes for CASSFLSDQETQYF.

The chain couples TRBV5-4 to TRBJ1-1; 8 nucleotides agree with TRBD1. The CDR3 has 15 amino acids. Losses at the gene ends were 0 bases for V and 12 bases for J; bases not matched to a gene: 13. Germline CDR1 is SGHNT and CDR2 is YYREEE (reference sequence). CDR3 residues: CASSLVGGQGGETFF. In nucleotides, the CDR3 is TGTGCCAGCAGCTTGGTAGGCGGACAGGGCGGAGAGACTTTCTTT. Drawing the rest from reference TRBV5-4 and TRBJ1-1, the complete variable domain is ETGVTQSPTHLIKTRGQQVTLRCSSQSGHNTVSWYQQALGQGPQFIFQYYREEENGRGNFPPRFSGLQFPNYSSELNVNALELDDSALYLCASSLVGGQGGETFFGQGTRLTVV.

The chain couples TRBV27 to TRBJ2-2; no definite D call. This CDR3 region has 10 residues. V was clipped by 8 bases and J by 5 bases, with 3 bases between them. The V gene's germline CDR1 is MNHEY and CDR2 SMNVEV (reference sequence). The CDR3 reads CASGTGELFF. The DNA of the CDR3 is TGTGCCAGCGGGACCGGGGAGCTGTTTTTT.

The rearrangement links TRBV7-6 to TRBJ2-1; 9 positions agree with TRBD1. With V trimmed by 5 bases and J by 12 bases, 17 bases remained unmatched. In germline, CDR1 is SGHVS, CDR2 FNYEAQ. The CDR3 extends over 16 amino acids. This CDR3 reads CASSRLSGQGSSAQFF. CDR3 coding DNA: TGTGCCAGCAGCCGTCTGTCCGGACAGGGGTCCTCGGCGCAGTTCTTC.

This clone was seen just once. The rearrangement uses TRBV11-1 and TRBJ2-7, with D perhaps assigned TRBD1 or TRBD2 (5 bases each). CDR1 is SGHAT, CDR2 FQDESV, per germline (reference sequence). V was cut by 5 bases and J by 5 bases, with 13 bases left in between. The CDR3 loop spans 13 amino acids. The CDR3 coding sequence is TGTGCCAGCAGCATCTGGGGGTTCAACGAGCAGTACTTC. Its translation is CASSIWGFNEQYF.

The chain combines TRBV19 with TRBJ2-2; 9 positions agree with TRBD2. The junction had 6 bases not matched to a gene; V was cut back by 1 base and J by 6 bases. The length of the CDR3 is 16 residues. CDR1 LNHDA and CDR2 SQIVND come from the germline V gene (reference sequence). The CDR3: CASSIAVAGESGELFF. For the CDR3, the DNA is TGTGCCAGTAGTATAGCTGTAGCGGGAGAGTCCGGGGAGCTGTTTTTT.

This rearrangement joins TRBV5-1 to TRBJ1-1, with a weak D call TRBD1 (5 bases). CDR1 and CDR2 (germline): SGHRS, YFSETQ. This CDR3 region has 16 residues. Deletions cut 3 bases from V and 2 bases from J, with 17 bases between. CDR3 sequence reads: CASSSLPGEINTEAFF. The CDR3, as DNA: TGCGCCAGCAGCTCCCTCCCGGGGGAGATTAACACTGAAGCTTTCTTT.

The V and J genes are TRBV6-5 and TRBJ1-1; tentatively, D is TRBD1 (5 bases). CDR1 is MNHEY, CDR2 SVGAGI, per germline. The CDR3 runs to 15 residues. V gave up 1 base and J gave up 1 base, with 10 bases separating them. DNA of the CDR3: TGTGCCAGCAGTTACTTGTGGCAGGGGAACACTGAAGCTTTCTTT. This gives the protein CASSYLWQGNTEAFF.

This clone was found a few times. The J gene is TRBJ2-7, the V gene TRBV6-5; tentative D call: TRBD1 (6 bases). This CDR3 is 15 amino acids long. V dropped 4 bases and J dropped 4 bases, with 17 bases sitting between them. Germline V gene sequence: CDR1 MNHEY, CDR2 SVGAGI. In DNA, the CDR3 is TGTGCCAGCAGTTCATGGACAGACGGGGTATACGAGCAGTACTTC. It yields the protein CASSSWTDGVYEQYF.

This sequence joins TRBV20-1 and TRBJ2-7; D remains ambiguous. The germline CDR1 and CDR2 sequences are DFQATT and SNEGSKA (reference sequence). This CDR3 spans 11 amino acids. Trimming took 5 bases from V and 6 from J, leaving 11 bases between them. CDR3 residues: CSAHNNLEQYF. The CDR3 region has the DNA TGCAGTGCTCACAACAACCTCGAGCAGTACTTC.

The chain has TRBV5-6 and TRBJ2-2, with 9 nucleotides matching TRBD2. Germline CDR1 and CDR2: SGHDT and YYEEEE. The CDR3 loop spans 16 amino acids. J lost 3 bases, V lost 3 bases, and 6 bases had no gene match. This CDR3 reads CASSYGLAFYTGELFF. The CDR3 region has the DNA TGTGCCAGCAGCTACGGACTAGCGTTTTACACCGGGGAGCTGTTTTTT.

The table lists this clone with a few counts. This chain joins TRBV30 and TRBJ2-3; possibly TRBD2 for D (5 bases). This CDR3 region has 14 residues. Trimming removed 5 bases from V and 4 bases from J, with 16 bases in between. The germline V gene encodes CDR1 GTSNPN and CDR2 SVGIG (reference sequence). CDR3 residues: CAWGLGENADTQYF. In DNA form, the CDR3 reads TGTGCCTGGGGGCTGGGAGAAAACGCAGATACGCAGTATTTT. Based on the CDR3 plus reference TRBV30 and TRBJ2-3, the full variable domain is SQTIHQWPATLVQPVGSPLSLECTVEGTSNPNLYWYRQAAGRGLQLLFYSVGIGQISSEVPQNLSASRPQDRQFILSSKKLLLSDSGFYLCAWGLGENADTQYFGPGTRLTVL.

The chain carries TRBV9 and TRBJ2-1; D remains unclear. Deletions cut 4 bases from V and 0 bases from J, with 11 bases between. The CDR3 length is 15 residues. Germline V gene sequence: CDR1 SGDLS, CDR2 YYNGEE. Written as DNA, the CDR3 is TGTGCCAGCAGCCTTCAGGATGGCTCCTACAATGAGCAGTTCTTC. This codes for CASSLQDGSYNEQFF. Full variable domain (missing parts from reference TRBV9 and TRBJ2-1): DSGVTQTPKHLITATGQRVTLRCSPRSGDLSVYWYQQSLDQGLQFLIQYYNGEERAKGNILERFSAQQFPDLHSELNLSSLELGDSALYFCASSLQDGSYNEQFFGPGTRLTVL.